This entry features one T cell receptor beta chain sequence. The clone's antigen remains unknown. Base qualities are not recorded, but no much larger clone differs from it by a single base. The source of the sample is a study of shared clonotypes between healthy human individuals (TCRdb year 2020). Describing the broader study: Three men and two women, aged 18 to 49 years, made up the cohort. For each donor, CD4 naive and CD4 memory were each run on three plates, CD8 naive on two plates, and CD8 memory on one plate. The study deeply sequenced blood TCR repertoires of several healthy adults to estimate repertoire size and the extent of clonotype sharing between individuals. To increase sequencing depth and limit assay-specific biases, different laboratories used diverse techniques to prepare libraries and sequence TCR repertoires. Leukapheresis yielded between about 0.85 and 10 billion PBMCs per donor.

Per the germline V gene (reference sequence), WNHNN is the CDR1 and SYGVQD is the CDR2. Unmatched junction bases come to 5, with V trimmed by 1 base and J by 1 base. Taken from cysteine to phenylalanine, the CDR3 has 17 residues. The retained sequence is limited to the CDR3, 51 bases, with the frame set at the first base. Overall results and qualifications from the work: Pairwise subsampling indicated that sequencing depth was expected to affect the degree of clonotype sharing among donors. When several donors were compared, the shared fraction of clonotypes was 5% to 6.5% for naive CD4, roughly 3.3% for naive CD8, 2% to 2.5% for memory CD4, and roughly 0.43% for memory CD8. Clonotypes shared by all four sorted-subset donors showed higher generation probabilities than non-shared clonotypes. Rarefaction of sorted-subset datasets indicated incomplete sequencing despite the large sequencing depth. The genetic and exposure-history diversity represented was limited by the small number of donors. Sampling was restricted to blood, and TCR repertoires in tissues likely differ from the TCR repertoires found in blood. Larger estimated clonotype richness was generally found for naive subsets than for memory subsets.

TCR CDR3 regions were amplified from genomic DNA by multiplex PCR using the deep immunoSEQ assay. Extracted genomic DNA from each cell subset was spread evenly across all wells of several immunoSEQ 96-well plates, with each plate serving as a replicate. For sorted subsets, roughly 200 ng of genomic DNA, equivalent to tens of thousands of T cell genomes, went into each replicate PCR. The purified libraries were quantified using a Qubit 3.0 fluorometer, sized with a Bioanalyzer 2100, and then quantified again using the KAPA Library Quantification kit. A separate single-read 150-cycle Illumina NextSeq 550 flow cell was used to sequence each immunoSEQ 96-well plate. The authors processed their data as follows. The immunoSEQ output contained only junctional sequences without quality scores, so filtering could not match that applied to full-length reads. To assign V/J genes and CDR3, sequences were annotated using PyIR, a Python wrapper for IgBLAST v1.9, with IMGT germline references. Any read was removed if the V/J assignment was weak (E-value above 1e-6), the CDR3 was missing, or the read contained stop codons, out-of-frame junctions, or ambiguous translated residues. V3J clonotypes were defined by identical inferred V gene, J gene, and CDR3 amino acid sequence. Percentage overlap between repertoires was calculated by dividing the number of shared unique clonotypes by the size of the smaller repertoire. Repertoire richness was assessed with RTK rarefaction, the Chao1 estimator, and Recon v2.1 estimates of unobserved clonotypes. OLGA was used to compute generation probabilities for all TCRbeta clonotypes that the gDNA method yielded from a handful of donors. Entries here come from immuneACCESS through TCRdb and include only in-frame sequences with V and J called. Some clones fail to appear in such tables; in the studies checked, an unresolved V gene covers under half of the shortfall, and the cause of the remainder is unknown. Clonal size and the V and J genes are those of that table, whereas D and trimming came from the DNA. Within this sample are 1.6 million or so clones, with about 96% of them counted one time only. The ten largest make up approximately 1% of the sample.

Donors were healthy HIV-negative adults with no recently reported acute infections or vaccinations. All donors were Caucasian adults living in Nashville, Tennessee, USA. Magnetic negative selection was used to enrich CD4+ T cells, after which naive cells were positively selected on CD45RA and the negative fraction became the memory subset. After blood collection by leukapheresis, PBMCs were isolated using Ficoll-Histopaque density gradient centrifugation and then cryopreserved in the vapor phase of liquid nitrogen. Analytical flow cytometry was used to check the purity and quantity of every magnetically sorted T cell population. Genomic DNA was isolated from every sorted fraction and measured by UV absorbance on a Nanodrop 2000c.

This clonotype was sampled from a man younger than 40 in good health. The sample was naive CD4+ T cells sorted from blood. In the paper's terms, the cell subset or site label means: CD45RA+ positively selected. The sequence links TRBV10-1 to TRBJ2-2; the junction holds 8 bases that match TRBD2. The CDR3 region reads CASSELFREGNTGELFF. The nucleotide sequence reads TGCGCCAGCAGTGAGTTATTCCGGGAGGGGAACACCGGGGAGCTGTTTTTT.